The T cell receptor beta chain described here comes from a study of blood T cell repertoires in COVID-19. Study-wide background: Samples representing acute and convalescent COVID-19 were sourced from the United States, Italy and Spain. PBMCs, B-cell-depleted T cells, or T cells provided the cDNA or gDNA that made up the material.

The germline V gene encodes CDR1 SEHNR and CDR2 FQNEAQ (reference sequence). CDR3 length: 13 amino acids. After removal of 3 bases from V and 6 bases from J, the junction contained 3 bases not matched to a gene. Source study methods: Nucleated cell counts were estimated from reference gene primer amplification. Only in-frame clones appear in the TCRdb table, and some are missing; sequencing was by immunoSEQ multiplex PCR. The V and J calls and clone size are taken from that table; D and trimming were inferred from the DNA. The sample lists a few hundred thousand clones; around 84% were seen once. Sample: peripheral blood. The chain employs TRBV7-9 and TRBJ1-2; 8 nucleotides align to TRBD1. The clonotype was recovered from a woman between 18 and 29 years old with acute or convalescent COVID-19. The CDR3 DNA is TGTGCCAGCAGCTTCCCAGGGGGCAATGGCTACACCTTC. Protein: CASSFPGGNGYTF.